This T cell receptor (beta chain) was recorded in a study of blood T cell repertoires in COVID-19. Across the study: Sources were T cells, B-cell-depleted T cells, or PBMCs; the material itself was cDNA or gDNA.

Losses at the gene ends were 8 bases for V and 2 bases for J; bases not matched to a gene: 9. The germline gives CDR1 SGHVS, CDR2 FNYEAQ. The CDR3 totals 15 residues. Produced via immunoSEQ multiplex PCR; TCRdb's table is partial and in-frame only. Of a few hundred thousand clones in the sample, more than 85% are singletons; the top ten hold roughly 3%. Sequenced sample: PBMCs or T cells enriched from blood (not recorded which). The receptor's source is a woman between 25 and 40 years old who had recovered from COVID-19. V gene TRBV7-6 combines with J gene TRBJ2-1; TRBD1 aligns across 7 bases. The DNA of the CDR3 is TGTGCCAGCGCTAGGACAGGAGGACCCTACAATGAGCAGTTCTTC. It specifies CASARTGGPYNEQFF.